The clone carrying this TCR beta chain occurred many times. Its antigen is currently unknown. The data stem from a study of T cells in Graves' hyperthyroidism and ophthalmopathy. General study findings and limits: The majority of expanded thyroid clonotypes above 0.001 also appeared in blood.

Diagnoses were made from clinical symptoms, serum measures (thyroxine and TRAb), thyroid ultrasound and orbital computed tomography. What was amplified from RNA transcripts were TCR beta CDR3 regions. TCR CDR3 underwent first-round RT-PCR with the HTBI primer set. TCRdb reanalysed the multiplex PCR reads using MiXCR and keeps one entry per CDR3 protein. The table includes about half a million distinct CDR3 sequences, 15% to 20% detected once. V was cut by 10 bases and J by 2 bases, with 12 bases left in between. The length of the CDR3 is 12 residues. Germline V lookup: CDR1 SGDLS, CDR2 YYNGEE. The material sequenced was blood. V and J are TRBV9 and TRBJ2-5; perhaps TRBD2 as D (6 bases). This TCR derives from a woman in her 30s with Graves' ophthalmopathy. The CDR3 nucleotides are TGTGCCGGCGGGGCAGAACAAGAGACCCAGTACTTC. Translation: CAGGAEQETQYF.